The sample holds many counts of the clone carrying this T cell receptor beta chain. The antigen is undetermined. V shed 2 bases, J shed 2 bases, and the junction held 5 bases outside the gene matches. The CDR3 runs to 15 residues. Germline assignment: CDR1 SEHNR and CDR2 FQNEAQ (reference sequence). This sample was taken from a study of T cell repertoires in cytomegalovirus infection. Whole-study context: Well-studied HLA-B-restricted CMV epitopes were used in the study alongside recently identified HLA-C-restricted ones. CMV infection plus the matching HLA type was flagged by public TCR beta signatures.

One entry per CDR3 protein results from TCRdb running MiXCR on the reads. The repertoire holds roughly 800,000 distinct CDR3 sequences, 25% to 30% seen once, with around 14% in the top ten. Study-wide points: HLA-C-restricted CMV-specific TCR beta clonotypes prevailed in the ex vivo response. Carriage of CMV together with the relevant HLA was identifiable through cumulative public TCR beta family frequency.

This TCR came from a human donor in good health (CMV status not recorded). Some clones in this sample may be carry-over from other donors' samples. The genes are TRBV7-9 and TRBJ2-5, with 7 bases identical to TRBD1. The source was cultured CD8+ T cells from PBMCs, collected from culture after CMV antigen stimulation. DNA for the CDR3: TGTGCCAGCAGCTTACGGGGACAGCAACAAGAGACCCAGTACTTC. Translated: CASSLRGQQQETQYF.